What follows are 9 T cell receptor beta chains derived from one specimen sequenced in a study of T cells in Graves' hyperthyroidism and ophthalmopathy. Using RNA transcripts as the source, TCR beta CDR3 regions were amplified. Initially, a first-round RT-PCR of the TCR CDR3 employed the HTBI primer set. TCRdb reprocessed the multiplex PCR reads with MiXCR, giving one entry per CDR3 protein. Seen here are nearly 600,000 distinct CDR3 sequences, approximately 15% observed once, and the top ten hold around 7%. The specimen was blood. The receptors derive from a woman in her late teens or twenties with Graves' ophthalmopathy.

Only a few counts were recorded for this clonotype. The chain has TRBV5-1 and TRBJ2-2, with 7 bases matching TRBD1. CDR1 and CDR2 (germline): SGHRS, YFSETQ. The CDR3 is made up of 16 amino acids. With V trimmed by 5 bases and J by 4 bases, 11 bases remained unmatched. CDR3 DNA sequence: TGCGCCAGCAGTTCCCGACAGGGTGAAGTCACCGGGGAGCTGTTTTTT. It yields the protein CASSSRQGEVTGELFF.

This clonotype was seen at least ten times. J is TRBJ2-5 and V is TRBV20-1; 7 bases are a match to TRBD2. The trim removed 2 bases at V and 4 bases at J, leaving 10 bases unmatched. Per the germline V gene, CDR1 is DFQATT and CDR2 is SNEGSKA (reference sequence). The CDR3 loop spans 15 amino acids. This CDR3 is CSARPPSSSGETQYF. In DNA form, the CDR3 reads TGCAGTGCTAGACCACCATCGTCTAGCGGAGAGACCCAGTACTTC.

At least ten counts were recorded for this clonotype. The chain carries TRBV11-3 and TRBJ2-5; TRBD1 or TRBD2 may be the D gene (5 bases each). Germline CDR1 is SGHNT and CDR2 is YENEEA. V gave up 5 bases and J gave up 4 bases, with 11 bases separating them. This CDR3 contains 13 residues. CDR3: CASSLTGRETQYF. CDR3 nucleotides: TGTGCCAGCAGCCTAACGGGGCGAGAGACCCAGTACTTC.

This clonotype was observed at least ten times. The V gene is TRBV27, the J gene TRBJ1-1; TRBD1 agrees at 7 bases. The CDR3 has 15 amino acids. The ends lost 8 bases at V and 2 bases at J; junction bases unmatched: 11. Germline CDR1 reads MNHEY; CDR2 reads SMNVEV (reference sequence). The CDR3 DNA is TGTGCCAGCTCTCCGGGACAGCGAAGAAACACTGAAGCTTTCTTT. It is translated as CASSPGQRRNTEAFF.

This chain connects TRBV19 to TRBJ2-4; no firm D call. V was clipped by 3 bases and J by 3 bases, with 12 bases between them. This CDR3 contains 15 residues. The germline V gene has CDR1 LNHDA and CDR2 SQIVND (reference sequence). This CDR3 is CASSMPGQLKNIQYF. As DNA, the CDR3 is TGTGCCAGTAGTATGCCCGGGCAGCTCAAAAACATTCAGTACTTC.

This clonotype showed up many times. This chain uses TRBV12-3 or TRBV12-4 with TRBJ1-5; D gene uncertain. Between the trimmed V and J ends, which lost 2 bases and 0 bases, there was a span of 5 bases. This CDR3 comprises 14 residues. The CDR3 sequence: CASSLIRSNQPQHF. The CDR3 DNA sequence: TGTGCCAGCAGTTTAATCCGTAGCAATCAGCCCCAGCATTTT.

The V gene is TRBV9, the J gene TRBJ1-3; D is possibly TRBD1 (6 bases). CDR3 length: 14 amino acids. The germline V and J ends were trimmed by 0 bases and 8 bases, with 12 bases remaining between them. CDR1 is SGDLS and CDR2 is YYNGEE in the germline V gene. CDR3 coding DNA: TGTGCCAGCAGCGTAGTAGGGGGAGGGGACACCATATATTTT. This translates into CASSVVGGGDTIYF.

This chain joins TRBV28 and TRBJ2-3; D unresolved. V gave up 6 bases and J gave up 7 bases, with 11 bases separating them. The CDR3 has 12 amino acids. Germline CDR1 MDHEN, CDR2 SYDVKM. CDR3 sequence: CASSQTGYTQYF. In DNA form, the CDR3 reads TGTGCCAGCAGCCAAACTGGGTATACGCAGTATTTT.

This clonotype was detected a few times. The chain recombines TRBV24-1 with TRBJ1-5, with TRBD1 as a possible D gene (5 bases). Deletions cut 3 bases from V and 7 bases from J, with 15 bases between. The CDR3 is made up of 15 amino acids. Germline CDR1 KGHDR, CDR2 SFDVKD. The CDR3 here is CATSDPKTAPQPQHF. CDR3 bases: TGTGCCACCAGTGATCCTAAGACAGCCCCCCAGCCCCAGCATTTT.